This T cell receptor beta chain originates from a study of blood T cells in healthy people across ages. Study outcomes and limitations: Greater diversity and more naive CD4+ cells were seen in long-lived donors than in aged donors.

Each donor's blood draw was around 9.2 milliliters of peripheral blood. Using a J-beta primer mix together with a sample-barcoded 5' primer, a second PCR was run for about 7 to 12 cycles. Template switching added a 12-random-nucleotide identifier to every cDNA molecule. TCRdb passed the 5' RACE reads through MiXCR, listing each CDR3 protein once. The sample carries nearly 800,000 distinct CDR3 sequences, 25% recorded once. This clonotype was picked up many times. Its antigen is currently unknown. After removal of 4 bases from V and 0 bases from J, the junction contained 6 bases not matched to a gene. CDR1 is MGHRA, CDR2 YSYEKL, per germline. The CDR3 is 16 residues long. These sequences were also reported in another study, on T cells of mothers and their children. That investigation notes: Slightly higher but non-significant overlap marked related mother-child pairs versus unrelated pairs.

The receptor was derived from a boy younger than 18 in good health. The sample was blood. This rearrangement joins TRBV4-1 to TRBJ1-1; 9 positions agree with TRBD1. CDR3 DNA: TGCGCCAGCAGCCCATTTACAGGGGGCTTGAACACTGAAGCTTTCTTT. Its protein product is CASSPFTGGLNTEAFF.